Detailed here is one T cell receptor (beta chain). Its cognate antigen is unknown. This CDR3 region has 14 residues. Germline V CDR1 and CDR2: SGHRS, YFSETQ. The V gene end was trimmed by 2 bases and the J gene end by 10 bases; junction bases not matched to a gene: 6. These data originate in a study of T cells in tumors after PD-1 blockade. Study information: Patients had no prior checkpoint blockade, systemic immunosuppressants, or anti-cancer therapy within 4 weeks. Treatment was either pembrolizumab 200 mg every 3 weeks or cemiplimab 350 mg every 2 weeks. Study observations and caveats: Expanded exhausted CD8+ clones after therapy were mostly novel clonotypes. Only pre- versus post-treatment comparisons showed clonal replacement.

The repertoire was sequenced with immunoSEQ multiplex PCR; TCRdb's copy has only in-frame clones and lacks some. The sample holds 4,000 to 5,000 clones; 65% to 80% are singletons and the top ten take 6.5% to 9%. Sample time point: first of two pre-therapy site-matched biopsies two to three months apart. Here the sequenced sample was tumor tissue, taken before anti-PD-1 treatment. The rearrangement uses TRBV5-1 and TRBJ1-6; 7 bases are a match to TRBD1. The source is a human donor with basal cell carcinoma. DNA for the CDR3: TGCGCCAGCAGCTTTTTGACAGGGCAATCACCCCTCCACTTT. This codes for CASSFLTGQSPLHF.